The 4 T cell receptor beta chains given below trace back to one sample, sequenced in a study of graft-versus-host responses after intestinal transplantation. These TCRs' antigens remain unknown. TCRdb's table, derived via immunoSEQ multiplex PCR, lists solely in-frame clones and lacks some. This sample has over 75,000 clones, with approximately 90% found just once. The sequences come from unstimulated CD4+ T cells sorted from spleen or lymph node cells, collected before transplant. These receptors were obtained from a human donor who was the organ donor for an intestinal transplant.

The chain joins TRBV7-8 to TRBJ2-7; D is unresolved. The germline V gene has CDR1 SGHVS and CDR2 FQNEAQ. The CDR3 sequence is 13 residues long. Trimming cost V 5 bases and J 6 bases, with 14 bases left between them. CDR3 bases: TGTGCCAGCAGCGTTGACATAAATGGCGAGCAGTACTTC. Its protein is CASSVDINGEQYF. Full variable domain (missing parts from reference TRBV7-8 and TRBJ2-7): GAGVSQSPRYKVAKRGQDVALRCDPISGHVSLFWYQQALGQGPEFLTYFQNEAQLDKSGLPSDRFFAERPEGSVSTLKIQRTQQEDSAVYLCASSVDINGEQYFGPGTRLTVT.

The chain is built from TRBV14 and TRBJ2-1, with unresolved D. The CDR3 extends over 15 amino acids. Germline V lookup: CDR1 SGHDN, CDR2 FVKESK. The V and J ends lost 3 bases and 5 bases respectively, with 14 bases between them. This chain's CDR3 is CASSQNYRENNEQFF. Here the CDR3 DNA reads TGTGCCAGCAGCCAGAACTACCGAGAGAACAATGAGCAGTTCTTC.

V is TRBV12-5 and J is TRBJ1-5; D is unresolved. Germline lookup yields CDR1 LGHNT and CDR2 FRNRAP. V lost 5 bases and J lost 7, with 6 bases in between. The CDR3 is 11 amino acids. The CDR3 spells CASGPTQPQHF. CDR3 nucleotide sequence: TGTGCTAGTGGTCCTACCCAGCCCCAGCATTTT.

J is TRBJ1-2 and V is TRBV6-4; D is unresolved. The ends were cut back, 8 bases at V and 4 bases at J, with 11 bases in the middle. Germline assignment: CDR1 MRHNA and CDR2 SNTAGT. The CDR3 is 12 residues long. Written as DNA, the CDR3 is TGTGCCAGCCGCGGGTCAGGCTATGGCTACACCTTC. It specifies CASRGSGYGYTF.